Following are 2 T cell receptor beta chains from one sample sequenced in a study of T cells in Graves' hyperthyroidism and ophthalmopathy. Authors of the study amplified TCR beta CDR3 regions from RNA transcripts. Researchers ran a first-round RT-PCR on the TCR CDR3 using the HTBI primer set. Via MiXCR, TCRdb re-called the multiplex PCR reads, giving one row per CDR3 protein. Of more than 550,000 distinct CDR3 sequences in the sample, 17% were seen once. Specimen: blood. These receptors came from a middle-aged man with Graves' hyperthyroidism.

This clonotype has only a few counts. This chain connects TRBV6-2 or TRBV6-3 to TRBJ1-4, with 7 bases that match TRBD1. Germline V gives CDR1 MNHEY, CDR2 SVGEGT. Trimming at V came to 6 bases and at J to 10 bases, leaving 11 bases not matched to a gene. The CDR3 contains 14 residues. The CDR3: CASRQTGKGVKLFF. The CDR3 coding sequence is TGTGCCAGCAGACAGACAGGGAAAGGGGTAAAACTGTTTTTT.

In its sample, this clonotype was seen many times. This chain connects TRBV14 to TRBJ2-1, with TRBD1 as a possible D gene (6 bases). Per the germline V gene, CDR1 is SGHDN and CDR2 is FVKESK. The V end was cut by 5 bases, the J end by 0 bases, with 14 bases between. The length of the CDR3 is 16 residues. The chain's CDR3 is CASSITGPSSYNEQFF. The CDR3 DNA sequence: TGTGCCAGCAGCATCACAGGGCCCAGCTCCTACAATGAGCAGTTCTTC.